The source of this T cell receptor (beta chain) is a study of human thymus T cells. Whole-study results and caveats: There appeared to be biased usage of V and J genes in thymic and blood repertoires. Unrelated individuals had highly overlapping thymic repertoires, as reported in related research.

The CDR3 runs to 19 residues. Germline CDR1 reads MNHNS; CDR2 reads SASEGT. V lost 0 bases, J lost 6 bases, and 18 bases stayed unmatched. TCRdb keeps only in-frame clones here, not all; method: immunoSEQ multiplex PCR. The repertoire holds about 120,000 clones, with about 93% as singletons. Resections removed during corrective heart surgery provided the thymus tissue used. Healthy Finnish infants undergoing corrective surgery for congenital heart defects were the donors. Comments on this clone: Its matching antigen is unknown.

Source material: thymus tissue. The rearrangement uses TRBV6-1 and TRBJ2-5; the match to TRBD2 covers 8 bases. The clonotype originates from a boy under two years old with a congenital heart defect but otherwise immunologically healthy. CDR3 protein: CASSEADDPGLERGKTQYF. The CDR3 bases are TGTGCCAGCAGTGAAGCGGACGACCCGGGACTAGAAAGGGGAAAGACCCAGTACTTC.